This T cell receptor beta chain was observed in a study of blood T cell repertoires in COVID-19. The data were produced by immunoSEQ multiplex PCR, yet TCRdb's version contains in-frame clones alone and is incomplete. The top ten clones hold around 1.3% of a sample with roughly 200,000 clones, just under 90% of them seen once. This CDR3 region has 12 residues. The V end was cut by 7 bases, the J end by 6 bases, with 10 bases between. The V gene's germline CDR1 is LNHDA and CDR2 SQIVND (reference sequence). The TCR sequence derives from a man aged 25-45 years who had recovered from COVID-19. The source material was PBMCs or T cells enriched from blood (not recorded which). The rearrangement uses TRBV19 and TRBJ1-5; D possibly corresponds to TRBD1 (5 bases). The CDR3 coding sequence is TGTGCCAGTAACCCCCAGGGTCAGCCCCAGCATTTT. It specifies CASNPQGQPQHF.